This T cell receptor beta chain was documented in a study of metastatic and nonmetastatic thyroid tumors. Study context: Repertoires from blood and tumor or nodule tissue of malignant and benign thyroid patients were compared.

This clone appeared many times. Its antigen remains unidentified. Germline V CDR1 and CDR2: GTSNPN, SVGIG (reference sequence). The CDR3 extends over 15 amino acids. Trimming shortened V by 8 bases and J by 2 bases, and 21 bases separated the two germline ends. Per the authors' pipeline: Researchers built a distant-metastasis classifier for papillary thyroid cancer that drew on CDR3 differences across clinicopathological groups. TCRdb reassembled clones from the PCR reads with MiXCR. Here the V and J calls rest on TCRdb's processing, not on the authors' analysis. The data contain around 23,000 clones, more than 20% of them singletons. Until they underwent thyroid surgery, no patient had received any treatment. Overall study findings and caveats: The reported finding was significantly higher TCR beta diversity in malignant thyroid tumors relative to benign nodules, in blood and tumor.

Input material: blood. The clonotype originates from a male donor with papillary thyroid cancer or a benign thyroid nodule (not recorded which). Some clones in this sample may be carry-over from other donors' samples. The gene calls are TRBV30 and TRBJ2-5; D is perhaps TRBD1 (5 bases). The CDR3 region is CAGDLRALGQETQYF. CDR3 coding DNA: TGTGCCGGAGATCTCAGGGCATTGGGTCAAGAGACCCAGTACTTC.